The entry that follows covers one T cell receptor beta chain sequence. Antigen: not known. The record originates from a study of T cells and Merkel cell carcinoma outcomes. Study-wide findings and caveats: In Merkel cell carcinoma, repertoire and T-cell density reportedly predicted outcomes.

The table came from immunoSEQ multiplex PCR; TCRdb's copy has only in-frame clones and leaves some out. This repertoire shows about 19,000 clones, about four fifths found once; its top ten account for 3.1%. In germline, CDR1 is SGHNT, CDR2 YENEEA. CDR3 length: 11 amino acids. The V end lost 5 bases, the J end lost 14 bases, and 13 bases lay between the germline ends. Material for sequencing was tumor tissue from Merkel cell carcinoma. The chain combines TRBV11-3 with TRBJ2-1, with D tentatively TRBD2 (5 bases). The receptor comes from a human donor with Merkel cell carcinoma. Here the CDR3 reads CASSQDQREFF. Written as DNA, the CDR3 is TGTGCCAGCAGCCAGGACCAGAGGGAGTTCTTC.